A selection of T cell receptor beta chains follows, all from one sample in a study of blood T cell repertoires in COVID-19. The data were produced by immunoSEQ multiplex PCR, yet TCRdb's version contains in-frame clones alone and is incomplete. Of about 300,000 clones listed, 85% to 90% are singletons. The specimen sequenced was PBMCs or T cells enriched from blood (not recorded which). These TCRs come from a young man who had recovered from COVID-19. Both conserved end residues are part of each CDR3. Fields, in order: D gene, CDR3 length, clone size, J gene, V gene, CDR3 DNA, CDR3 protein. The D gene is left open where the match is weak. The size field is filled for only some rows; it gives once, few, many or a size class.

D: TRBD1; length: 15; size: few; J: TRBJ1-6; V: TRBV14; DNA: TGTGCCAGCAGCCAGGGACAGGGGGCCAATTCACCCCTCCACTTT; CDR3: CASSQGQGANSPLHF
D: TRBD1; length: 13; size: -; J: TRBJ1-1; V: TRBV19; DNA: TGTGCCAGCGAGGGACAGGGAAGGACTGAAGCTTTCTTT; CDR3: CASEGQGRTEAFF
D: TRBD2; length: 13; size: -; J: TRBJ2-7; V: TRBV19; DNA: TGTGCCAGTAGCCGGGGGGAGAATTACGAGCAGTACTTC; CDR3: CASSRGENYEQYF
D: -; length: 13; size: -; J: TRBJ1-6; V: TRBV18; DNA: TGTGCCAGCTCACCAATCCCGGGATCACCCCTCCACTTT; CDR3: CASSPIPGSPLHF
D: TRBD1; length: 17; size: few; J: TRBJ1-1; V: TRBV7-9; DNA: TGTGCCAGCAGCTCGGGTTGGTGGGCACAGGGGGCCGCTGAAGCTTTCTTT; CDR3: CASSSGWWAQGAAEAFF
D: -; length: 15; size: -; J: TRBJ1-5; V: TRBV20-1; DNA: TGCAGTGCTAGTCTGGCCCGAGGAGGGAATCAGCCCCAGCATTTT; CDR3: CSASLARGGNQPQHF
D: -; length: 14; size: -; J: TRBJ2-2; V: TRBV27; DNA: TGTGCCATCCGGAACTACGCGAACACCGGGGAGCTGTTTTTT; CDR3: CAIRNYANTGELFF
D: TRBD1; length: 14; size: -; J: TRBJ2-5; V: TRBV19; DNA: TGTGCCACCCTCCCCGGGGACAGTCGGGAGACCCAGTACTTC; CDR3: CATLPGDSRETQYF
D: -; length: 13; size: -; J: TRBJ2-3; V: TRBV6-5; DNA: TGTGCCAGCAGTTACACGGGGGAAGATACGCAGTATTTT; CDR3: CASSYTGEDTQYF
D: TRBD2; length: 19; size: -; J: TRBJ2-1; V: TRBV7-2; DNA: TGTGCCAGCAGCTTAGAAGGACTAGCGGGAGCGAGGGGATTGGGTGAGCAGTTCTTC; CDR3: CASSLEGLAGARGLGEQFF
D: TRBD1; length: 14; size: -; J: TRBJ2-1; V: TRBV27; DNA: TGTGCCAGCGGTCGTAGGGACAGGGATAATGAGCAGTTCTTC; CDR3: CASGRRDRDNEQFF
D: TRBD2; length: 15; size: -; J: TRBJ2-1; V: TRBV29-1; DNA: TGCAGCGTTGACGCCAGCGGGAGGGCCTACAATGAGCAGTTCTTC; CDR3: CSVDASGRAYNEQFF